This TCR beta chain was found in a study of shared clonotypes between healthy human individuals (dated by TCRdb to the early 2020s). The study in broad terms: A couple of women and a few men aged 18 to 49 years were included in the cohort. For each donor, three plates each were used for CD4 naive and CD4 memory, two plates were used for CD8 naive, and one plate was used for CD8 memory. To estimate repertoire size and how much clonotype sharing occurs between individuals, the study deeply sequenced the blood TCR repertoires of five or six healthy adults. To increase sequencing depth and limit assay-specific biases, different laboratories used diverse techniques to prepare libraries and sequence TCR repertoires. Each donor's leukapheresis produced roughly between roughly 0.94 and 9.5 billion PBMCs.

V was cut back by 5 bases and J by 4 bases, leaving a gap of 15 bases between them. CDR1 and CDR2 are drawn from the germline V gene (reference sequence): MNHEY, SMNVEV. The CDR3 has 15 amino acids, counting the end cysteine and phenylalanine. Kept here is only the CDR3 DNA, which spans 45 bases and is read in frame from base 1. Using the deep immunoSEQ assay, multiplex PCR amplified TCR CDR3 regions from genomic DNA. For each cell subset, the extracted genomic DNA was distributed evenly across all wells of several immunoSEQ 96-well plates, and each plate served as one replicate. For sorted subsets, each replicate PCR was loaded with approximately 0.2 ug genomic DNA, equivalent to 25,000 to 30,000 T cell genomes. Purified libraries were measured with a Qubit 3.0 fluorometer, size-checked on a Bioanalyzer 2100, and measured again with the KAPA Library Quantification kit. A separate single-read 150-cycle Illumina NextSeq 550 flow cell was used to sequence each immunoSEQ 96-well plate. On the authors' methods: Because the immunoSEQ output held only junctional sequences and lacked quality scores, the filtering could not match the filtering applied to full-length reads. To assign V/J genes and CDR3, sequences were annotated against IMGT germline references using PyIR, a Python wrapper for IgBLAST v1.9. Reads with weak V/J assignments (E-value above 1e-6), missing CDR3, stop codons, out-of-frame junctions, or ambiguous translated residues were removed. V3J clonotypes were defined as sequences sharing an identical inferred V gene, J gene, and CDR3 amino acid sequence. Percentage overlap between repertoires was computed as shared unique clonotypes divided by the size of the smaller repertoire. RTK rarefaction, the Chao1 estimator, and Recon v2.1 estimates of unobserved clonotypes were used to assess repertoire richness. OLGA was used to compute generation probabilities for all TCRbeta clonotypes that the gDNA method yielded from a handful of donors. Sourced from immuneACCESS, this table was stored by TCRdb with only in-frame sequences that have V and J called. A share of the clones is absent; for the studies checked, an unresolved V gene accounts for under half, and the remainder has no known explanation. The DNA was the basis for D and trimming; V, J and clone size are from that table. Recorded for this sample are hundreds of thousands of clones; 74% of them occurred a single time. 1.5% to 2% of the sample lies in the top ten.

The donors were healthy, HIV-negative adults who had no recently reported acute infections or vaccinations. Every donor was a Caucasian adult residing in Nashville, Tennessee, USA. CD4+ T cells were enriched through magnetic negative selection, after which naive cells were positively selected on CD45RA and the remaining negative fraction served as the memory subset. Blood was collected by leukapheresis, and PBMCs were isolated by Ficoll-Histopaque density gradient centrifugation and then cryopreserved in liquid nitrogen vapor phase. Purity and quantity of every magnetically sorted T cell population were checked by analytical flow cytometry. Genomic DNA was isolated from every sorted fraction and measured by UV absorbance on a Nanodrop 2000c. As regards this clone: Its antigen is still unknown. The sample holds no much larger clone one base away, and base qualities are not on file.

Findings and caveats that apply to the study as a whole: Across four donors, roughly 5.4% of naive CD4, approximately 4% of naive CD8, approximately 2.5% of memory CD4, and approximately 0.4% of memory CD8 clonotypes were shared. Naive subsets generally had larger estimated clonotype richness than memory subsets. Only blood was sampled, and tissue TCR repertoires likely differ from those in blood. Pairwise subsampling led to the expectation that sequencing depth would affect the degree of clonotype sharing among donors. Incomplete sequencing was indicated by rarefaction of sorted-subset datasets, despite the large sequencing depth. Because the study included only a small number of donors, the genetic and exposure-history diversity represented was limited. Compared with non-shared clonotypes, clonotypes shared by all four sorted-subset donors had higher generation probabilities.

Sample: memory CD4+ T cells sorted from blood. The cell subset or site label corresponds to: CD45RA-negative fraction. The sequence came from a woman in her 30s in good health. This chain joins TRBV27 to TRBJ1-5; TRBD1 is a weak D gene call, 5 bases matching. At the DNA level, the sequence is TGTGCCAGCAGTACCGGACTGGGGGGAAATCAGCCCCAGCATTTT. This is translated as CASSTGLGGNQPQHF.